Listed below are T cell receptor beta chains from one sample, sequenced in a study of T-cell reconstitution after alpha-beta-depleted transplantation in children. TCRdb independently ran MiXCR on the PCR reads; one entry per CDR3 protein. Counted here are 500,000 to 750,000 distinct CDR3 sequences, over 10% occurring once; the ten biggest clones make up approximately 2.1%. The specimen comprised PBMCs, mostly from graft donor cells, sampled 360 days after TCRalphabeta/CD19-depleted stem cell transplant. These receptors all stem from a male patient younger than 18 who had a stem cell transplant for acute myeloid leukemia, so the T cells may come from the graft donor. Each CDR3 is given with its conserved first and last residue. D genes are given only for firm matches. Size tells how often a clone was seen (once, few, many) or the class of an expanded clone, and some rows leave it out.

cdr3_length | clone_size | j_call | v_call | d_call | cdr3_nt | cdr3_aa
14 | once | TRBJ2-6 | TRBV20-1 | . | TGCAGTGCTAGTGACGTGGCTGGGGCCAACGTCCTGACTTTC | CSASDVAGANVLTF
16 | . | TRBJ2-1 | TRBV28 | TRBD1 | TGTGCCAGCAGGCCTAACCGGGACAGGATTTACAATGAGCAGTTCTTC | CASRPNRDRIYNEQFF
15 | . | TRBJ2-1 | TRBV6-2/TRBV6-3 | TRBD2 | TGTGCCAGCAGATATCTAGCGGGAGTAGAAAATGAGCAGTTCTTC | CASRYLAGVENEQFF
12 | . | TRBJ2-7 | TRBV7-2 | . | TGTGCCAGCAGCTCAACGGATTACGAGCAGTACTTC | CASSSTDYEQYF
15 | . | TRBJ2-1 | TRBV5-4 | TRBD1 | TGTGCCAGCACATCCCGACAGGGCCCCTACAATGAGCAGTTCTTC | CASTSRQGPYNEQFF
14 | . | TRBJ2-2 | TRBV5-1 | . | TGCGCCAGCAGCTCCCTCCTAGTAGCCGGGGAGCTGTTTTTT | CASSSLLVAGELFF
12 | many | TRBJ2-1 | TRBV29-1 | . | TGCAGCGTTGAAGTTAGGCCGGATGAGCAGTTCTTC | CSVEVRPDEQFF
13 | few | TRBJ2-5 | TRBV19 | . | TGTGCCAGTAGTATAGCCAGGGCAGAGACCCAGTACTTC | CASSIARAETQYF
15 | once | TRBJ1-3 | TRBV6-2/TRBV6-3 | . | TGTGCCAGCAGTTCTGGGGGCGCAGCTGGAAACACCATATATTTT | CASSSGGAAGNTIYF
14 | few | TRBJ2-3 | TRBV20-1 | TRBD1 | TGCAGTGCGGGGACAGCCTATCCCACAGATACGCAGTATTTT | CSAGTAYPTDTQYF
16 | many | TRBJ2-1 | TRBV15 | TRBD2 | TGTGCCACCAGCAGATTACGACTAGCGGCCTACAATGAGCAGTTCTTC | CATSRLRLAAYNEQFF